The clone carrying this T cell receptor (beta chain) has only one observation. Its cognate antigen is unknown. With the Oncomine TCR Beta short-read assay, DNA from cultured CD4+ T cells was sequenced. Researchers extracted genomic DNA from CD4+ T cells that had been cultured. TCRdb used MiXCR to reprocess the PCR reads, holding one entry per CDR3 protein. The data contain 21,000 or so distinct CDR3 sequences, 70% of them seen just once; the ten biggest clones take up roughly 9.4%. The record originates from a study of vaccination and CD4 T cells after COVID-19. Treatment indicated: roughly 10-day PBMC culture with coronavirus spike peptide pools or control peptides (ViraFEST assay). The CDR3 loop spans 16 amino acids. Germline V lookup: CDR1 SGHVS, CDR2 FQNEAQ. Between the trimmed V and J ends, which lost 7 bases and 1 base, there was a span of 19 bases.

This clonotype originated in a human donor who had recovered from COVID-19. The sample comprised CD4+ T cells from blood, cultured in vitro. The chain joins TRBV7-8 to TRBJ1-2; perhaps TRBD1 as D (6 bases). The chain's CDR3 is CASIEKPGHINYGYTF. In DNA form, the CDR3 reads TGTGCCAGCATCGAAAAGCCGGGACACATTAACTATGGCTACACCTTC.